This T cell receptor beta chain was identified during a study of control samples from healthy donors and cancer patients. V was cut by 0 bases and J by 0 bases, with 9 bases left in between. This CDR3 contains 16 residues. Looked up from germline, CDR1 is SGDLS and CDR2 is YYNGEE. Only in-frame clones appear in the TCRdb table, and some are missing; sequencing was by immunoSEQ multiplex PCR. The top ten hold roughly 3.4% of the sample, which has about 120,000 clones, approximately 89% seen once. Sequenced input: blood. This receptor was obtained from a man aged 40-50 years in good health. The V gene is TRBV9, the J gene TRBJ1-4; D remains unclear. CDR3 nucleotides: TGTGCCAGCAGCGTAGGCAGAGGTGCAACTAATGAAAAACTGTTTTTT. The encoded protein is CASSVGRGATNEKLFF.